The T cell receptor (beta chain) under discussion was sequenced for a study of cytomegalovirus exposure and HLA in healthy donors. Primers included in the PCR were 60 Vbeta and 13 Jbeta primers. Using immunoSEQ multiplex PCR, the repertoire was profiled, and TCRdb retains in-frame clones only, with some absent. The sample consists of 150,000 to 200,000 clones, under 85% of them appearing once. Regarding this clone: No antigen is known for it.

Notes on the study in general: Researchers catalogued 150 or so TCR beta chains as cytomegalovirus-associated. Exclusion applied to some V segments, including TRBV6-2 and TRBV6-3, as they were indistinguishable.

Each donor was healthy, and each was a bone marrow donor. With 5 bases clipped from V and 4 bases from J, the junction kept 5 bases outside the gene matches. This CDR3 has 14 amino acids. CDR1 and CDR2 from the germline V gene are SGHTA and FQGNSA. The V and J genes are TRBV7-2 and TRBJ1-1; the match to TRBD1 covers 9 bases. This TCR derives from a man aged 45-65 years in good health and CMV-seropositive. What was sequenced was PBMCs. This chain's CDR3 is CASSQRQGGTEAFF. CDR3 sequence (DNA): TGTGCCAGCAGCCAACGACAGGGGGGCACTGAAGCTTTCTTT.